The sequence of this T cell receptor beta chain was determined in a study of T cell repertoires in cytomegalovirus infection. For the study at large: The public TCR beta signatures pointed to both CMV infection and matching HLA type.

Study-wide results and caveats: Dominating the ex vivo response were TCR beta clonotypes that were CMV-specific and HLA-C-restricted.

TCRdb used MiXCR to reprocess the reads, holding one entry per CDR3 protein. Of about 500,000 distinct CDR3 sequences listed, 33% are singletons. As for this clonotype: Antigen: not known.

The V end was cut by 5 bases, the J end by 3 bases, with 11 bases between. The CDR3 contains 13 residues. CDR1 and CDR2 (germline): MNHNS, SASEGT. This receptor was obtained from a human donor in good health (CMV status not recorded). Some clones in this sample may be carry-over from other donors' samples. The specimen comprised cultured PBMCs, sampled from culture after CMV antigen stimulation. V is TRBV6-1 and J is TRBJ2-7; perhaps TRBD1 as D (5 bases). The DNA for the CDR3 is TGTGCCAGCAGTTCCGACAGAGACTACGAGCAGTACTTC. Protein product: CASSSDRDYEQYF.